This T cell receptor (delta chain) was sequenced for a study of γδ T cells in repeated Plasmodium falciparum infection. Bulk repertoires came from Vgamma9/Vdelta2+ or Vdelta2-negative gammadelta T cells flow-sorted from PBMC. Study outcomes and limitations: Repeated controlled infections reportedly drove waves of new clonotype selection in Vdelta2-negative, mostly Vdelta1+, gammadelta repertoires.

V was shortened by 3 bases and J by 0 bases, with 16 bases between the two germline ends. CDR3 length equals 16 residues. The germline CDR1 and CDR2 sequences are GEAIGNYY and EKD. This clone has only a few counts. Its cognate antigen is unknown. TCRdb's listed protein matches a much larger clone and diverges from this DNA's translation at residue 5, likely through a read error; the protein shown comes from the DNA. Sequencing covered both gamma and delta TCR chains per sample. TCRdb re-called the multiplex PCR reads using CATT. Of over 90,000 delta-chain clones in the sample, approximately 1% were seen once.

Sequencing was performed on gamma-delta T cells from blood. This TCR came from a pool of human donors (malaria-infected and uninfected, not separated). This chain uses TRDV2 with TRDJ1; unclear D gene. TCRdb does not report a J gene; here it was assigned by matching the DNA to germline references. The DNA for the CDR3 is TGTGCCTGTGACCTTAGGGAAAAAAGGGACACCGATAAACTCATCTTT. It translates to CACDLREKRDTDKLIF.